These T cell receptor beta chains were read from a single sample in a study of shared clonotypes between healthy human individuals. The table came from immunoSEQ multiplex PCR; TCRdb's copy has only in-frame clones and leaves some out. This table has about 1.5 million clones, 95% to 99% appearing once. The sample comprised naive CD4+ T cells sorted from blood. The receptor source for this set is a man younger than 45 in good health. Both conserved end residues are part of each CDR3. Fields, in order: CDR3 DNA, CDR3 protein, V gene, clone size, J gene, D gene. D genes are given only for firm matches. For some rows the clone size is stated as once, few or many, or as a class when expanded; others skip it.

cdr3_nt: TGTGCCAGCAGCTTAGGGTCCCGGGGGACTGAAAAACTGTTTTTT
cdr3_aa: CASSLGSRGTEKLFF
v_call: TRBV7-2
clone_size: once
j_call: TRBJ1-4
d_call: -

cdr3_nt: TGTGCCAGCATCGAGTATGGGGCCGAGCAGTACTTC
cdr3_aa: CASIEYGAEQYF
v_call: TRBV27
clone_size: -
j_call: TRBJ2-7
d_call: -

cdr3_nt: TGTGCCACCAGATCCGGACTAGCGGGAGCGACAACGAACACCGGGGAGCTGTTTTTT
cdr3_aa: CATRSGLAGATTNTGELFF
v_call: TRBV15
clone_size: -
j_call: TRBJ2-2
d_call: TRBD2

cdr3_nt: TGCAGCGTTCGGGACAGCATCTACGAGCAGTACTTC
cdr3_aa: CSVRDSIYEQYF
v_call: TRBV29-1
clone_size: -
j_call: TRBJ2-7
d_call: TRBD1

cdr3_nt: TGTGCCAGCAGCGCTTTGGGCGGGAGTGGTGAGACCCAGTACTTC
cdr3_aa: CASSALGGSGETQYF
v_call: TRBV9
clone_size: -
j_call: TRBJ2-5
d_call: TRBD2

cdr3_nt: TGTGCCAGCAGGGACCAGGGAAAAATCAACATTCAGTACTTC
cdr3_aa: CASRDQGKINIQYF
v_call: TRBV2
clone_size: once
j_call: TRBJ2-4
d_call: -

cdr3_nt: TGTGCCACCAGCAGGGACAGGGGGGGGTCCTACGAGCAGTACTTC
cdr3_aa: CATSRDRGGSYEQYF
v_call: TRBV15
clone_size: once
j_call: TRBJ2-7
d_call: TRBD1

cdr3_nt: TGTGCCAGCAGCTCGACAGGGGGTGGCTACACCTTC
cdr3_aa: CASSSTGGGYTF
v_call: TRBV7-2
clone_size: -
j_call: TRBJ1-2
d_call: TRBD1

cdr3_nt: TGTGCCAGCAGCTTAGGGTCGGGGTCGGAGACCCAGTACTTC
cdr3_aa: CASSLGSGSETQYF
v_call: TRBV11-3
clone_size: -
j_call: TRBJ2-5
d_call: -

cdr3_nt: TGTGCCAGCAGTGACTTTCCGGGACGGCGGCTCCGGAGGGTCCTACTAGCGAGGGATACGCAGTATTTT
cdr3_aa: CASSDFPGRRLRRVLLARDTQYF
v_call: TRBV6-4
clone_size: -
j_call: TRBJ2-3
d_call: TRBD2

cdr3_nt: TGTGCCAGCAGTTTGGGGGACAGGTCGACCGAGCAGTACTTC
cdr3_aa: CASSLGDRSTEQYF
v_call: TRBV28
clone_size: -
j_call: TRBJ2-7
d_call: TRBD1

cdr3_nt: TGTGCCTGGAGCCCCAGCCTCTTGGGCAATCAGCCCCAGCATTTT
cdr3_aa: CAWSPSLLGNQPQHF
v_call: TRBV30
clone_size: -
j_call: TRBJ1-5
d_call: -

cdr3_nt: TGTGCCAGCAGCCTGGACAGGAGCGCCTACGAGCAGTACTTC
cdr3_aa: CASSLDRSAYEQYF
v_call: TRBV5-4
clone_size: -
j_call: TRBJ2-7
d_call: TRBD1

cdr3_nt: TGTGCCAGTATGCAACGGGAGCTGCCTCGCAATGAGCAGTTCTTC
cdr3_aa: CASMQRELPRNEQFF
v_call: TRBV19
clone_size: -
j_call: TRBJ2-1
d_call: -

cdr3_nt: TGTGCCAGCTCACCACAGGGGGTAGGATACAATGAGCAGTTCTTC
cdr3_aa: CASSPQGVGYNEQFF
v_call: TRBV18
clone_size: -
j_call: TRBJ2-1
d_call: -

cdr3_nt: TGTGCCAGCAGTATTGACGGGAGCTACAATGAGCAGTTCTTC
cdr3_aa: CASSIDGSYNEQFF
v_call: TRBV7-8
clone_size: -
j_call: TRBJ2-1
d_call: -

cdr3_nt: TGCGCCAGCAGCCAAGATCTGGGCGGGAGCTTTAATGAGCAGTTCTTC
cdr3_aa: CASSQDLGGSFNEQFF
v_call: TRBV4-3
clone_size: -
j_call: TRBJ2-1
d_call: TRBD2

cdr3_nt: TGTGCCAGCACACAGCCAACGGGGGCAGATACGCAGTATTTT
cdr3_aa: CASTQPTGADTQYF
v_call: TRBV2
clone_size: -
j_call: TRBJ2-3
d_call: -

cdr3_nt: TGTGCCAGCAGCGTTGGACAGGATGGTGGAAACACCATATATTTT
cdr3_aa: CASSVGQDGGNTIYF
v_call: TRBV9
clone_size: once
j_call: TRBJ1-3
d_call: TRBD1

cdr3_nt: TGCGCCAGCAGCTTGCAAGGACTAGCGGTAGCCAAAAACATTCAGTACTTC
cdr3_aa: CASSLQGLAVAKNIQYF
v_call: TRBV5-1
clone_size: -
j_call: TRBJ2-4
d_call: TRBD2

cdr3_nt: TGTGCCTGGAGTGTACTAGCGGGAGTGGGCGATGAGCAGTTCTTC
cdr3_aa: CAWSVLAGVGDEQFF
v_call: TRBV30
clone_size: -
j_call: TRBJ2-1
d_call: TRBD2

cdr3_nt: TGTGCCAGTAGATCTCCTCGGCGAGAATTGAACACTGAAGCTTTCTTT
cdr3_aa: CASRSPRRELNTEAFF
v_call: TRBV19
clone_size: -
j_call: TRBJ1-1
d_call: -

cdr3_nt: TGTGCCAGCAGCATTGTAGGGCTGGAGACCCAGTACTTC
cdr3_aa: CASSIVGLETQYF
v_call: TRBV11-2
clone_size: -
j_call: TRBJ2-5
d_call: -

cdr3_nt: TGCAGCGTTGAAGGGGCGGGGGGACCAACAGATACGCAGTATTTT
cdr3_aa: CSVEGAGGPTDTQYF
v_call: TRBV29-1
clone_size: -
j_call: TRBJ2-3
d_call: TRBD2

cdr3_nt: TGTGCCAGCACCTACAGTATCGCAGATACGCAGTATTTT
cdr3_aa: CASTYSIADTQYF
v_call: TRBV6-1
clone_size: -
j_call: TRBJ2-3
d_call: -

cdr3_nt: TGTGCCAGCAGTGCAGGGAACCAAGAGACCCAGTACTTC
cdr3_aa: CASSAGNQETQYF
v_call: TRBV2
clone_size: few
j_call: TRBJ2-5
d_call: -

cdr3_nt: TGTGCCAGCAGGTCTCCGGGACAGGGTTCGGCTGGGGAGCAGTACTTC
cdr3_aa: CASRSPGQGSAGEQYF
v_call: TRBV11-2
clone_size: -
j_call: TRBJ2-7
d_call: TRBD1

cdr3_nt: TGTGCCAGCTCACCAGGACTACGATCCGAGCAGTACTTC
cdr3_aa: CASSPGLRSEQYF
v_call: TRBV18
clone_size: -
j_call: TRBJ2-7
d_call: -

cdr3_nt: TGCGCCAGCAGCCCAGTGACCAGGGAAAAACTGTTTTTT
cdr3_aa: CASSPVTREKLFF
v_call: TRBV5-1
clone_size: -
j_call: TRBJ1-4
d_call: -

cdr3_nt: TGTGCCAGTATATCGGTCGCCGGGGAGCTGTTTTTT
cdr3_aa: CASISVAGELFF
v_call: TRBV19
clone_size: -
j_call: TRBJ2-2
d_call: -

cdr3_nt: TGCGCCAGCAGCCAAGATATGGGGACAGATACGCAGTATTTT
cdr3_aa: CASSQDMGTDTQYF
v_call: TRBV4-1
clone_size: -
j_call: TRBJ2-3
d_call: -

cdr3_nt: TGTGCCAGCAGCCTACACAGGGGGACTAATGAAAAACTGTTTTTT
cdr3_aa: CASSLHRGTNEKLFF
v_call: TRBV7-2
clone_size: -
j_call: TRBJ1-4
d_call: TRBD1

cdr3_nt: TGCGCCAGCAGCCGGGACAGTGAGCAGTACTTC
cdr3_aa: CASSRDSEQYF
v_call: TRBV10-1
clone_size: -
j_call: TRBJ2-7
d_call: TRBD1

cdr3_nt: TGTGCCAGCAGTTTACGGCCTAGCGGAGATACGCAGTATTTT
cdr3_aa: CASSLRPSGDTQYF
v_call: TRBV28
clone_size: -
j_call: TRBJ2-3
d_call: TRBD2

cdr3_nt: TGTGCCAGCAGTCCCCGGGACAGTTACTACTATGGCTACACCTTC
cdr3_aa: CASSPRDSYYYGYTF
v_call: TRBV28
clone_size: -
j_call: TRBJ1-2
d_call: TRBD1

cdr3_nt: TGTGCCAGCAGCCCAGTGAGTGTGATGCAGTATTTT
cdr3_aa: CASSPVSVMQYF
v_call: TRBV7-2
clone_size: -
j_call: TRBJ2-3
d_call: -

cdr3_nt: TGTGCCAGCACCCTGGGAGGGACCCAAGGCTACACCTTC
cdr3_aa: CASTLGGTQGYTF
v_call: TRBV2
clone_size: -
j_call: TRBJ1-2
d_call: -

cdr3_nt: TGTGCCAGCAGCCTTGACCGACAGGGGAATCAGCCCCAGCATTTT
cdr3_aa: CASSLDRQGNQPQHF
v_call: TRBV7-8
clone_size: -
j_call: TRBJ1-5
d_call: TRBD1